These 18 T cell receptor beta chains were sequenced from one sample in a study of human T cells and chemical hapten exposure. One entry per CDR3 protein results from TCRdb running MiXCR on the RACE reads. In the table there are tens of thousands of distinct CDR3 sequences, 10% to 15% of which are singletons. Time point meaning: patch test 3, about 24 weeks after DPC sensitization. Treatment meaning: therapeutic diphenylcyclopropenone sensitization with weekly scalp DPC. Sequenced here: whole blood, sampled in connection with sensitization to the hapten diphenylcyclopropenone (DPC). The receptors come from a woman aged 50 to 65 with alopecia areata. Some clones in this sample may be carry-over from other donors' samples.

This clonotype was seen at least ten times. The chain couples TRBV10-3 to TRBJ1-5; D call uncertain. CDR3 length: 9 residues. V lost 11 bases to trimming and J lost 7 bases, with 6 bases between them. Looked up from germline, CDR1 is ENHRY and CDR2 is SYGVKD. The CDR3 sequence: CAAGQPQHF. The CDR3 DNA is TGTGCCGCTGGCCAGCCCCAGCATTTT.

This clonotype was seen a handful of times. This chain links TRBV12-3 or TRBV12-4 with TRBJ1-1; perhaps TRBD1 as D (5 bases). CDR3 length: 13 residues. Trimming removed 7 bases at V and 5 bases at J, with 14 bases between. CDR3 sequence reads: CASTPRGGTEAFF. The CDR3 nucleotides are TGTGCCAGCACCCCTCGGGGGGGGACTGAAGCTTTCTTT.

The V gene is TRBV7-9, the J gene TRBJ1-1; D call uncertain. Germline-derived CDR1 and CDR2 are SEHNR and FQNEAQ (reference sequence). The V end lost 7 bases, the J end lost 6 bases, and 12 bases lay between the germline ends. This CDR3 contains 12 residues. The CDR3 region has the DNA TGTGCCAGCACCCGAGGAAGCGCTGAAGCTTTCTTT. Translation gives CASTRGSAEAFF.

This clonotype was seen at least ten times. The chain has TRBV7-9 and TRBJ1-3; D may be TRBD1 (6 bases). The V end lost 5 bases, the J end lost 0 bases, and 11 bases lay between the germline ends. In germline, CDR1 is SEHNR, CDR2 FQNEAQ (reference sequence). This CDR3 is 15 amino acids long. The CDR3: CASSPQGISGNTIYF. The CDR3 coding sequence is TGTGCCAGCAGCCCTCAGGGGATCTCTGGAAACACCATATATTTT.

The gene calls are TRBV5-1 and TRBJ2-3, with a weak D call TRBD2 (6 bases). V was shortened by 2 bases and J by 6 bases, with 16 bases between the two germline ends. CDR1 and CDR2 from the germline V gene are SGHRS and YFSETQ. The CDR3 contains 15 residues. DNA for the CDR3: TGCGCCAGCAGCTTCACTGGCGGGATGGGGGATACGCAGTATTTT. Translation: CASSFTGGMGDTQYF.

The chain combines TRBV1 with TRBJ2-5; the tabulated D call, TRBD2, remains unverified against the DNA. TRBV1 is given as a pseudogene. This CDR3 region has 17 residues. The DNA of the CDR3 is TGCTCCAGCAGCCAAGATCTCGTGGGAGGGAAGCAAGAGACCCAGTACTTC. It is translated as CSSSQDLVGGKQETQYF.

This clonotype has at least ten counts. This chain connects TRBV6-2 or TRBV6-3 to TRBJ1-1; D is unclear. The germline V gene encodes CDR1 MNHEY and CDR2 SVGEGT. V was cut by 2 bases and J by 1 base, with 8 bases left in between. The CDR3 spans 14 residues. The CDR3 DNA sequence: TGTGCCAGCAGTTACATAGTACCGAACACTGAAGCTTTCTTT. This encodes CASSYIVPNTEAFF.

This clonotype was recorded a few times. This chain connects TRBV30 to TRBJ1-4; D is unresolved. V gave up 0 bases and J gave up 4 bases, with 12 bases separating them. This CDR3 has 15 residues. Looked up from germline, CDR1 is GTSNPN and CDR2 is SVGIG (reference sequence). CDR3 sequence reads: CAWSVSGTINEKLFF. In nucleotides, the CDR3 is TGTGCCTGGAGTGTAAGTGGCACCATTAATGAAAAACTGTTTTTT.

This clonotype turned up a few times. This chain links TRBV18 with TRBJ2-1, with a weak D call TRBD1 (5 bases). The V gene lost 2 bases and the J gene lost 4 bases, with 9 bases spanning the gap. The CDR3 totals 14 residues. Germline CDR1 and CDR2: KGHSH and LQKENI. This CDR3 is CASSPVREYNEQFF. CDR3 coding DNA: TGTGCCAGCTCACCAGTCAGGGAATACAATGAGCAGTTCTTC.

The V gene is TRBV29-1, the J gene TRBJ2-3; D could derive from TRBD1 or TRBD2 (5 bases each). This CDR3 is built from 12 residues. V dropped 7 bases and J dropped 4 bases, with 12 bases sitting between them. Germline V gives CDR1 SQVTM, CDR2 ANQGSEA. This CDR3 reads CSGRESADTQYF. CDR3 DNA sequence: TGCAGCGGCAGGGAGTCAGCAGATACGCAGTATTTT.

This chain uses TRBV29-1 with TRBJ2-7, with 9 bases that match TRBD1. The germline gives CDR1 SQVTM, CDR2 ANQGSEA. Germline trimming cut 4 bases from V and 6 bases from J; bases unmatched to any gene: 4. This CDR3 comprises 12 residues. The CDR3 reads CSVGDRVSEQYF. CDR3 nucleotides: TGCAGCGTTGGGGACAGGGTTAGCGAGCAGTACTTC.

CDR3 DNA: TGTGCCAGCAGTGAAGACGGGCCCTCCTACGAGCAGTACTTC. It encodes CASSEDGPSYEQYF. The V gene is TRBV2, the J gene TRBJ2-7; D gene ambiguous. Germline assignment: CDR1 SNHLY and CDR2 FYNNEI. This CDR3 has 14 amino acids. V lost 1 base and J lost 0, with 7 bases in between.

This clonotype was observed a handful of times. This chain connects TRBV25-1 to TRBJ2-1, with D tentatively TRBD1 or TRBD2 (5 bases each). The germline V and J ends were trimmed by 2 bases and 7 bases, with 12 bases remaining between them. Germline CDR1 reads MGHDK; CDR2 reads SYGVNS. The CDR3 is made up of 14 amino acids. CDR3 loop: CASSEGGFPNEQFF. The CDR3, as DNA: TGTGCCAGCAGTGAAGGGGGATTCCCGAATGAGCAGTTCTTC.

This clonotype was detected only a few times. At one boundary the junction diverges from the germline segment, which might be a read error. The V call is TRBV29-1, the J call TRBJ1-1; tentative D call: TRBD1 (5 bases). Germline V gene lookup returns CDR1 SQVTM and CDR2 ANQGSEA. The CDR3 loop spans 11 amino acids. CDR3 in DNA: TGCGGCGTTGGGGCAGGCCCTGAAGCTTTCTTT. It codes for CGVGAGPEAFF.

V gene TRBV6-5 combines with J gene TRBJ1-2; 10 positions agree with TRBD1. Trimming at V came to 1 base and at J to 6 bases, leaving 5 bases not matched to a gene. The CDR3 runs to 15 residues. Looked up from germline, CDR1 is MNHEY and CDR2 is SVGAGI. The CDR3 DNA sequence: TGTGCCAGCAGTTACTTGAGGGACAGGGGAAATGGCTACACCTTC. Residues: CASSYLRDRGNGYTF.

The rearrangement uses TRBV20-1 and TRBJ1-5; D is ambiguous. CDR3 size: 13 residues. From germline, CDR1 is DFQATT and CDR2 SNEGSKA (reference sequence). V lost 7 bases and J 4 bases, leaving 14 bases between the germline ends. CDR3 protein: CSVETRSNQPQHF. CDR3 bases: TGCAGTGTTGAGACCAGGTCTAATCAGCCCCAGCATTTT.

This clonotype was counted ten times or more. The rearrangement joins TRBV13 to TRBJ2-3, with D perhaps matching TRBD1 or TRBD2 (5 bases each). The V gene's germline CDR1 is PRHDT and CDR2 FYEKMQ (reference sequence). The V and J ends lost 3 bases and 3 bases respectively, with 10 bases between them. The CDR3 extends over 14 amino acids. This chain's CDR3 is CASSFGTATDTQYF. CDR3 in DNA: TGTGCCAGCAGCTTTGGGACGGCAACAGATACGCAGTATTTT. Full variable domain (remainder filled in from reference TRBV13 and TRBJ2-3): AAGVIQSPRHLIKEKRETATLKCYPIPRHDTVYWYQQGPGQDPQFLISFYEKMQSDKGSIPDRFSAQQFSDYHSELNMSSLELGDSALYFCASSFGTATDTQYFGPGTRLTVL.

This chain connects TRBV29-1 to TRBJ2-7; the match to TRBD2 covers 9 bases. This CDR3 has 12 residues. The V segment lost 4 bases and the J segment 3 bases; nucleotides outside the gene matches: 1. The germline gives CDR1 SQVTM, CDR2 ANQGSEA. The CDR3 spells CSVASGNYEQYF. The CDR3 DNA reads TGCAGCGTTGCTAGCGGGAACTACGAGCAGTACTTC.